The rows below give T cell receptor beta chains drawn from one sample of a study of CD4 T cells in relation to SARS-CoV-2 and coronaviruses. No antigen is known for these receptors. Sequencing used immunoSEQ multiplex PCR; TCRdb keeps in-frame clones, though not all of them. The table lists roughly 21,000 clones, approximately 76% of them singletons. Sequencing was performed on CD4+ T cells from PBMCs, cultured in vitro. Receptors originate from a human donor in good health. Both conserved end residues are part of each CDR3. Fields, in order: CDR3 DNA, CDR3 protein, D gene, clone size, CDR3 length, V gene, J gene. D genes are given only for firm matches. Rows give clone size only sometimes, using once, few, many, or a class for an expanded clone.

CDR3nt: TGTGCCAGCAGTGAAGCGGGGACTAGCTATGGGGTACAGCAGTACTTC
CDR3aa: CASSEAGTSYGVQQYF
d_gene: TRBD2
abundance: -
len: 16
v_gene: TRBV6-1
j_gene: TRBJ2-7

CDR3nt: TGTGCCAGCCCGAGACGGCAGGGGGCAAACGAGCAGTACTTC
CDR3aa: CASPRRQGANEQYF
d_gene: TRBD1
abundance: -
len: 14
v_gene: TRBV27
j_gene: TRBJ2-7

CDR3nt: TGCGCCAGCAGCTCCCCTAAGCGGGAGAACTCCTACAATGAGCAGTTCTTC
CDR3aa: CASSSPKRENSYNEQFF
d_gene: TRBD2
abundance: -
len: 17
v_gene: TRBV5-1
j_gene: TRBJ2-1

CDR3nt: TGTGCCAGCTCATCACAGGGGAAGACTAATGAAAAACTGTTTTTT
CDR3aa: CASSSQGKTNEKLFF
d_gene: TRBD1
abundance: -
len: 15
v_gene: TRBV18
j_gene: TRBJ1-4

CDR3nt: TGTGCCAGCAGATGGCCTGCGGGGACCCAGTACTTC
CDR3aa: CASRWPAGTQYF
d_gene: -
abundance: -
len: 12
v_gene: TRBV28
j_gene: TRBJ2-5

CDR3nt: TGTGCCAGCTTGGGACTAGCGGGTATCACCGGGGAGCTGTTTTTT
CDR3aa: CASLGLAGITGELFF
d_gene: TRBD2
abundance: -
len: 15
v_gene: TRBV2
j_gene: TRBJ2-2

CDR3nt: TGTGCCAGCAGTTTAAGGCCCACAGATACGCAGTATTTT
CDR3aa: CASSLRPTDTQYF
d_gene: -
abundance: -
len: 13
v_gene: TRBV27
j_gene: TRBJ2-3

CDR3nt: TGTGCCAGCAGCTTGGGTCTCTACGAGCAGTACTTC
CDR3aa: CASSLGLYEQYF
d_gene: -
abundance: -
len: 12
v_gene: TRBV5-4
j_gene: TRBJ2-7

CDR3nt: TGTGCTAGTGGTTCCGAGACAGCCATCAACACCTTC
CDR3aa: CASGSETAINTF
d_gene: -
abundance: few
len: 12
v_gene: TRBV12-5
j_gene: TRBJ1-2

CDR3nt: TGTGCCAGCAGCTTAGCCTTAGGACAGGGGGATGAAGCTTTCTTT
CDR3aa: CASSLALGQGDEAFF
d_gene: TRBD1
abundance: once
len: 15
v_gene: TRBV7-9
j_gene: TRBJ1-1

CDR3nt: TGTGCCAGCAGCTTAGCCAGGGTGACCTCCTACGAGCAGTACTTC
CDR3aa: CASSLARVTSYEQYF
d_gene: -
abundance: large
len: 15
v_gene: TRBV11-1
j_gene: TRBJ2-7

CDR3nt: TGTGCCAGCAGCCCCAGCGGGAGCACAGATACGCAGTATTTT
CDR3aa: CASSPSGSTDTQYF
d_gene: -
abundance: -
len: 14
v_gene: TRBV7-3
j_gene: TRBJ2-3

CDR3nt: TGTGCCAGCAGCTTAGAAAGGGGCTCCTACGAGCAGTACTTC
CDR3aa: CASSLERGSYEQYF
d_gene: -
abundance: -
len: 14
v_gene: TRBV11-2
j_gene: TRBJ2-7

CDR3nt: TGCGCCAGCAGCCAAGATCCGGGACAGAACCAAGAGACCCAGTACTTC
CDR3aa: CASSQDPGQNQETQYF
d_gene: TRBD1
abundance: once
len: 16
v_gene: TRBV4-1
j_gene: TRBJ2-5

CDR3nt: TGTGCCACCAGAAAGGGGGCGGGGATCTACAATGAGCAGTTCTTC
CDR3aa: CATRKGAGIYNEQFF
d_gene: -
abundance: once
len: 15
v_gene: TRBV15
j_gene: TRBJ2-1

CDR3nt: TGTGCCAGCAGTGAAGGCCCAGGGGCTGGAAACACCATATATTTT
CDR3aa: CASSEGPGAGNTIYF
d_gene: -
abundance: few
len: 15
v_gene: TRBV6-1
j_gene: TRBJ1-3

CDR3nt: TGCAGTGCTCTAACAGGGGACGAGCAGTACTTC
CDR3aa: CSALTGDEQYF
d_gene: TRBD1
abundance: once
len: 11
v_gene: TRBV20-1
j_gene: TRBJ2-7

CDR3nt: TGTGCCAGCAGCACAAGCGGGAGTGTCACCGGGGAGCTGTTTTTT
CDR3aa: CASSTSGSVTGELFF
d_gene: TRBD2
abundance: -
len: 15
v_gene: TRBV9
j_gene: TRBJ2-2

CDR3nt: TGTGCCAGCATTTTTGGGGGAAAGTCCTACAATGAGCAGTTCTTC
CDR3aa: CASIFGGKSYNEQFF
d_gene: -
abundance: -
len: 15
v_gene: TRBV6-6
j_gene: TRBJ2-1

CDR3nt: TGTGCCAGCAGCCAAGTTGACGGGGGCTCCTACGAGCAGTACTTC
CDR3aa: CASSQVDGGSYEQYF
d_gene: -
abundance: few
len: 15
v_gene: TRBV3-1/TRBV3-2
j_gene: TRBJ2-7

CDR3nt: TGCGCCAGCAGCTCAAACACTATCCAAGAGACCCAGTACTTC
CDR3aa: CASSSNTIQETQYF
d_gene: -
abundance: -
len: 14
v_gene: TRBV5-1
j_gene: TRBJ2-5

CDR3nt: TGTGCCAGCAGTCACGACAGGGGAATAAGGAATGAGCAGTTCTTC
CDR3aa: CASSHDRGIRNEQFF
d_gene: TRBD1
abundance: -
len: 15
v_gene: TRBV6-5
j_gene: TRBJ2-1

CDR3nt: TGTGCCTCGGGTGCAGGTTATTCAAGCCAATATGGCTACACCTTC
CDR3aa: CASGAGYSSQYGYTF
d_gene: -
abundance: -
len: 15
v_gene: TRBV27
j_gene: TRBJ1-2

CDR3nt: TGTGCCAGCAGACCCCCCGGGACAGTCTCCTACGAGCAGTACTTC
CDR3aa: CASRPPGTVSYEQYF
d_gene: TRBD1
abundance: -
len: 15
v_gene: TRBV11-2
j_gene: TRBJ2-7

CDR3nt: TGCAGCGTTACCAGTTCCTACGAGCAGTACTTC
CDR3aa: CSVTSSYEQYF
d_gene: -
abundance: -
len: 11
v_gene: TRBV29-1
j_gene: TRBJ2-7

CDR3nt: TGTGCCAGCAGCTTAGGGACAGGATCTCCGCAAGTTGGTCGGCAGCAGTTCTTC
CDR3aa: CASSLGTGSPQVGRQQFF
d_gene: TRBD1
abundance: -
len: 18
v_gene: TRBV5-5
j_gene: TRBJ2-1

CDR3nt: TGTGCCAGCAGTGGCCGGACAGGGCCGGGCACCGGGGAGCTGTTTTTT
CDR3aa: CASSGRTGPGTGELFF
d_gene: TRBD1
abundance: -
len: 16
v_gene: TRBV2
j_gene: TRBJ2-2